This T cell receptor (beta chain) is from a study of blood T cell repertoires in COVID-19. Study-level background: Some COVID-19 samples were acute and others convalescent; all came from the United States, Italy and Spain. T cells, B-cell-depleted T cells, or PBMCs supplied cDNA or gDNA.

This CDR3 has 15 amino acids. CDR1 is MNHEY and CDR2 is SVGAGI in the germline V gene. Trimming removed 4 bases from V and 2 bases from J; junction bases left unmatched: 4. In the source study's methods: Reference gene primer amplification yielded estimated nucleated cell counts. Assay: immunoSEQ multiplex PCR; the TCRdb copy retains only in-frame clones and omits some. That table supplies the V and J calls and clone size; D and trimming were determined from the DNA. The sample shows under 150,000 clones, about 91% of them seen only once. This chain joins TRBV6-5 and TRBJ1-4; 7 nucleotides align to TRBD1. Sequenced input: peripheral blood. The sequence was obtained from a human donor in a cohort sampled during active COVID-19. The CDR3: CASSLTGSTNEKLFF. CDR3 DNA sequence: TGTGCCAGCAGTTTGACAGGGTCGACTAATGAAAAACTGTTTTTT.